Shown below are 20 T cell receptor beta chains from a single sample sequenced in a study of cytomegalovirus exposure and HLA in healthy donors. PCR employed 60 Vbeta and 13 Jbeta primers. Method: immunoSEQ multiplex PCR; TCRdb's copy keeps in-frame clones and lacks some. The sample has about 140,000 clones, less than 85% seen once. The sample was PBMCs. The receptors derive from a woman between 50 and 59 years old in good health and CMV-seropositive.

This sequence joins TRBV25-1 and TRBJ2-5; maybe TRBD1 (7 bases). This CDR3 has 15 residues. In germline, CDR1 is MGHDK, CDR2 SYGVNS. Trimming stripped 3 bases from V and 5 bases from J, with 16 bases between. CDR3 nucleotide sequence: TGTGCCAGCAGTGAGGAGGGGGCGGGCTTTGAGACCCAGTACTTC. This gives the protein CASSEEGAGFETQYF. The full variable domain, its missing parts supplied by reference TRBV25-1 and TRBJ2-5, is EADIYQTPRYLVIGTGKKITLECSQTMGHDKMYWYQQDPGMELHLIHYSYGVNSTEKGDLSSESTVSRIRTEHFPLTLESARPSHTSQYLCASSEEGAGFETQYFGPGTRLLVL.

The CDR3 loop reads CASSSQGADPREQYF. The DNA of the CDR3 is TGTGCCAGCAGTTCACAGGGGGCGGACCCTCGCGAGCAGTACTTC. The chain recombines TRBV27 with TRBJ2-7; TRBD1 matches 9 bases. Unmatched junction bases numbered 10, after V lost 4 bases and J lost 6 bases. The germline V gene encodes CDR1 MNHEY and CDR2 SMNVEV (reference sequence). The CDR3 sequence is 15 residues long.

The chain links TRBV5-6 to TRBJ2-3, with 11 bases fitting TRBD2. J gave up 6 bases and V 7 bases, and 10 bases lay outside the gene matches. The V gene's germline CDR1 is SGHDT and CDR2 YYEEEE. This CDR3 contains 15 residues. This CDR3 reads CASLPVSGGADTQYF. The CDR3, as DNA: TGTGCCAGCCTACCGGTTAGCGGGGGGGCCGATACGCAGTATTTT.

This chain uses TRBV25-1 with TRBJ2-3, with D hard to call. Germline V CDR1 and CDR2: MGHDK, SYGVNS. The CDR3 has 11 amino acids. V was trimmed by 4 bases and J by 5 bases, leaving 4 bases between them. The CDR3 nucleotides read TGTGCCAGCAGTGCGCGAGATACGCAGTATTTT. This codes for CASSARDTQYF.

J is TRBJ2-2 and V is TRBV28; TRBD1 agrees at 7 bases. V shed 4 bases and J 3 bases; nucleotides not matched to a gene: 11. The CDR3 length is 17 residues. CDR1 MDHEN and CDR2 SYDVKM come from the germline V gene. CDR3 sequence reads: CASSSQPGDSHTGELFF. The DNA for the CDR3 is TGTGCCAGCAGTTCCCAGCCTGGGGACAGCCACACCGGGGAGCTGTTTTTT.

For this clone: Within the sample, other DNA sequences also encode this same CDR3. The chain employs TRBV30 and TRBJ1-4, with D possibly matching TRBD1 (6 bases). Per germline, CDR1 GTSNPN and CDR2 SVGIG (reference sequence). This CDR3 spans 14 amino acids. The V end lost 3 bases, the J end lost 11 bases, and 19 bases lay between the germline ends. CDR3 nucleotide sequence: TGTGCCTGGAGCCCCCGAACTGGGACACCCAAACTGTTTTTT. It yields the protein CAWSPRTGTPKLFF.

With regard to this clone: Other nucleotide sequences in the sample specify the same CDR3. V gene TRBV5-1 combines with J gene TRBJ1-1; TRBD1 matches 9 bases. This CDR3 has 14 residues. V lost 3 bases and J lost 1; bases outside the gene matches: 1. Germline CDR1 is SGHRS and CDR2 is YFSETQ. The CDR3 reads CASSSQGANTEAFF. CDR3 sequence (DNA): TGCGCCAGCAGCTCACAGGGGGCGAACACTGAAGCTTTCTTT.

The V call is TRBV7-3, the J call TRBJ2-6; 9 bases agree with TRBD1. CDR3 length: 14 amino acids. V lost 7 bases and J lost 8; bases outside the gene matches: 6. Germline assignment: CDR1 SGHTA and CDR2 FQGTGA. CDR3 coding DNA: TGTGCCAGCACCGACAGGGGGACCTCCAACGTCCTGACTTTC. It codes for CASTDRGTSNVLTF.

CDR3 protein: CASSEQGPRNGYTF. CDR3 DNA sequence: TGTGCCAGCAGTGAACAGGGGCCGCGTAATGGCTACACCTTC. The V call is TRBV25-1, the J call TRBJ1-2; weak D call: TRBD1 (6 bases). Trimming pared 2 bases from V and 6 bases from J, leaving 13 bases between. The CDR3 is made up of 14 amino acids. From germline, CDR1 is MGHDK and CDR2 SYGVNS.

Regarding this clone: A junction end diverges from the germline sequence, so it may reflect a read error. V and J are TRBV7-2 and TRBJ2-7; TRBD2 matches 12 bases. The CDR3 contains 13 residues. CDR1 and CDR2 from the germline V gene are SGHTA and FQGNSA. The CDR3 region is CASSRWTSGDPNF. In DNA form, the CDR3 reads TGTGCCAGCAGCCGCTGGACTAGCGGGGACCCGAACTTC. The full variable domain, with the rest looked up from reference TRBV7-2 and TRBJ2-7, is GAGVSQSPSNKVTEKGKDVELRCDPISGHTALYWYRQSLGQGLEFLIYFQGNSAPDKSGLPSDRFSAERTGGSVSTLTIQRTQQEDSAVYLCASSRWTSGDPNFGPGTRLTVT.

The V and J genes are TRBV5-1 and TRBJ2-7; 7 nucleotides align to TRBD1. V lost 4 bases and J lost 2; bases outside the gene matches: 15. Germline values: CDR1 SGHRS, CDR2 YFSETQ. This CDR3 contains 17 residues. The CDR3 DNA is TGCGCCAGCAGCCAGAACGGTGGTCCGCAGGGGGCCTACGAGCAGTACTTC. As protein: CASSQNGGPQGAYEQYF.

This clone has just a few counts. This same CDR3 is encoded by further DNA sequences in the sample. The genes are TRBV6-5 and TRBJ1-1; D uncertain. V lost 0 bases and J lost 2, with 4 bases in between. The germline V gene has CDR1 MNHEY and CDR2 SVGAGI. The CDR3 spans 13 residues. Written as DNA, the CDR3 is TGTGCCAGCAGTTACTCCAGAAACACTGAAGCTTTCTTT. Translating gives CASSYSRNTEAFF.

This clone is a singleton in its sample. V gene TRBV6-1 combines with J gene TRBJ1-5; TRBD1 matches at 7 bases. The CDR3 has 15 residues. Trimming removed 3 bases from V and 4 bases from J; junction bases left unmatched: 6. The germline V gene encodes CDR1 MNHNS and CDR2 SASEGT. The CDR3 DNA reads TGTGCCAGCAGTGAGGGCGACAGGGTAAATCAGCCCCAGCATTTT. This codes for CASSEGDRVNQPQHF.

This clone was counted a few times. The gene calls are TRBV6-1 and TRBJ1-4, with TRBD1 matching over 7 bases. Germline V CDR1 and CDR2: MNHNS, SASEGT. Trimming at V came to 6 bases and at J to 3 bases, leaving 7 bases not matched to a gene. The CDR3 has 15 amino acids. In nucleotides, the CDR3 is TGTGCCAGCAGGCCAACAGGGGAGGCTAATGAAAAACTGTTTTTT. Translation gives CASRPTGEANEKLFF.

Of note for this clone: In the same sample, other DNA sequences code for this CDR3. This rearrangement joins TRBV19 to TRBJ1-5; 9 bases are a match to TRBD1. CDR3 length: 15 amino acids. The V segment lost 6 bases and the J segment 0 bases; nucleotides outside the gene matches: 3. The V gene's germline CDR1 is LNHDA and CDR2 SQIVND (reference sequence). Here the CDR3 reads CASRTGQGSNQPQHF. CDR3 nucleotides: TGTGCCAGTAGAACGGGACAGGGTAGCAATCAGCCCCAGCATTTT.

The CDR3 DNA reads as TGCAGCGTCAGGACAGGGCGGACTGGGGCCAACGTCCTGACTTTC. This codes for CSVRTGRTGANVLTF. The chain carries TRBV29-1 and TRBJ2-6; 8 bases fit TRBD1. The V gene end was trimmed by 6 bases and the J gene end by 2 bases; junction bases not matched to a gene: 6. There are 15 residues in the CDR3. Germline CDR1 SQVTM, CDR2 ANQGSEA.

The chain couples TRBV11-2 to TRBJ1-4; maybe TRBD1 (6 bases). V gave up 3 bases and J gave up 1 base, with 12 bases separating them. The CDR3 has 16 amino acids. From germline, CDR1 is SGHAT and CDR2 FQNNGV. CDR3 bases: TGTGCCAGCAGCTTCAGGGGTGTGGAAACTAATGAAAAACTGTTTTTT. Amino acids: CASSFRGVETNEKLFF.

The chain joins TRBV6-1 to TRBJ2-5; a possible D gene is TRBD1 (5 bases). Germline CDR1 is MNHNS and CDR2 is SASEGT. This CDR3 is 16 amino acids long. Trimming removed 4 bases from V and 5 bases from J, with 20 bases in between. CDR3 region: CASSVIPGQGWETQYF. The CDR3, as DNA: TGTGCCAGCAGTGTTATCCCCGGTCAGGGTTGGGAGACCCAGTACTTC.

This clone was seen just once. This sequence joins TRBV19 and TRBJ2-5; a possible D gene is TRBD1 (7 bases). The CDR3 length is 15 residues. Germline V lookup: CDR1 LNHDA, CDR2 SQIVND (reference sequence). V was trimmed by 1 base and J by 4 bases, leaving 13 bases between them. This CDR3 reads CASSIGRQGGETQYF. CDR3 bases: TGTGCCAGTAGTATAGGCCGACAGGGAGGAGAGACCCAGTACTTC.

The chain uses TRBV4-3 and TRBJ2-1; 7 nucleotides align to TRBD2. V lost 5 bases and J lost 7; bases outside the gene matches: 8. The germline V gene has CDR1 LGHNA and CDR2 YSLEER. The CDR3 length is 14 residues. The CDR3: CASSGGGISNEQFF. CDR3 coding DNA: TGCGCCAGCAGCGGCGGGGGTATTAGTAATGAGCAGTTCTTC.